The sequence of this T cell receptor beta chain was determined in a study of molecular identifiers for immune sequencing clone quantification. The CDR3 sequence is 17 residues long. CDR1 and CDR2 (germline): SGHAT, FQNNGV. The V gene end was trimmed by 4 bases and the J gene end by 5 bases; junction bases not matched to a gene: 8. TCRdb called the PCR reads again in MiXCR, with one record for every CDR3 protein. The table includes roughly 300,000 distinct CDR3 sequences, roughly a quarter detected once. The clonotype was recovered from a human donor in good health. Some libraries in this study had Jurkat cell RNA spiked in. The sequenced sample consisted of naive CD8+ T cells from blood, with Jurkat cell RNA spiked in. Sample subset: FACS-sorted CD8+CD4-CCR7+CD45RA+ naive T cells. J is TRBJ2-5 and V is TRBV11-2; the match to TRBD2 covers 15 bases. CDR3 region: CASSYGLAGGPGETQYF. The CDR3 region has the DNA TGTGCCAGCAGCTACGGACTAGCGGGAGGGCCAGGGGAGACCCAGTACTTC.